This T cell receptor beta chain was identified in a study of regulatory T cells in long-lasting Graves disease (dated by TCRdb to about 2021). Describing the broader study: Persistent Graves' disease was defined as persistently positive TSH receptor autoantibodies together with antithyroid drug treatment for over 5 years. Antithyroid drugs had been taken for 8.5 to 13 years on average by persistent Graves' disease patients in the clinical cohort. This study used TCR sequencing and RNA sequencing of peripheral blood to compare persistent Graves' disease patients against newly diagnosed Graves' disease patients. A total of 33 samples underwent TCR sequencing, from some 13 patients with persistent Graves' disease and approximately 20 patients with newly diagnosed Graves' disease. The study took place in China and was registered as a clinical trial.

Libraries were prepared through multiplex PCR. Data came from an Illumina HiSeq 4000. iRepertoire HTBI primers and Arm-PCR amplification of CDR3 regions were used to construct TCR beta libraries. Before sequencing, the PCR products underwent gel purification. Turning to the authors' computational methods: Gene usage analysis of CDR3 amino acid clonotypes used the approximately 56 TRBV and fewer than 15 TRBJ segments found across samples. Filtered high-quality paired reads were merged into contigs using COPE and FqMerger. BLAST was used to align contigs to IMGT TRBV, TRBD and TRBJ reference genes, with CDR3 defined following IMGT. Any clonotype with a frequency above 0.1% was classified as a highly expanded clone. Repertoire diversity was measured by Shannon entropy, and V-J evenness by the Gini coefficient. A clonotype was considered public if more than one individual shared it. TCRdb's own reprocessing of the public reads used fastp at Q25 and MiXCR and kept productive beta chains. One record per CDR3 amino acid sequence lists the most common genes and DNA. These V and J calls rely on TCRdb rather than the paper's analysis. The sample table shows hundreds of thousands of distinct CDR3 sequences, and about 20% are seen once. Around 20% of the sample is in the top ten clones.

Interpreted using the paper, the time point label stands for: persistent/refractory GD, antithyroid drugs over 5 years with positive TRAb. For both TCR sequencing and RNA sequencing, RNA was extracted from PBMCs using TRIzol. The diagnosis of Graves' disease followed American Thyroid Association guidelines. Recruitment of patients was carried out at an endocrinology department in Xi'an, China. Each patient gave roughly 8.4 milliliters of peripheral blood, collected in an EDTA anticoagulant tube. Ficoll Paque Plus density gradient separation was used to isolate PBMCs, and no further T cell sorting was done. An Agilent 2100 Bioanalyzer and agarose gel were used to assess RNA quality, and a NanoDrop 2000 was used to measure RNA concentration. Beyond this particular receptor, the publication reports: Sequencing and analysis were restricted to the TCR beta chain. The authors noted that the small sample size was a limitation that may lower accuracy. Persistent Graves' disease patients showed lower TCR Shannon entropy and fewer highly expanded clones than newly diagnosed patients, suggesting clonal expansion. Persistent patients shared more public clonotypes among themselves (2,741) than newly diagnosed patients did (approximately 970). Because the primary lesion, thyroid tissue, could not be accessed, the study looked at peripheral blood alone.

As regards this clonotype: Its cognate antigen has yet to be identified. Within one base of it there is no much larger clone, and no base qualities were kept.

This sequence was found in a female donor with Graves disease. The sequencing here drew on peripheral blood mononuclear cells (PBMCs), taken when the disease was refractory, from a patient treated with antithyroid drugs.

The DNA is TGTGCCAGCAGCTCCGGGACTAGCGGGAGGCGGGCAGATACGCAGTATTTT. Protein translation: CASSSGTSGRRADTQYF. Recombination joined TRBV28 with TRBJ2-3, with 15 bases in between that match TRBD2. According to the germline V gene, CDR1 reads MDHEN and CDR2 reads SYDVKM. Reading from cysteine to phenylalanine, the CDR3 counts 17 amino acids. The DNA shown is the 51-base CDR3, in frame from base 1. For this chain, trimming is 6 bases at the V end and 4 bases at the J end, and the number of junction bases without a gene match is 8.